The 32 T cell receptor beta chains reported below all come from one sample, sequenced in a study of cytomegalovirus exposure and HLA in healthy donors. PCR was performed using 60 Vbeta and 13 Jbeta primers. Produced via immunoSEQ multiplex PCR; TCRdb's table is partial and in-frame only. The table has some 130,000 clones, approximately 62% seen once; the top ten hold about 1.5%. The sample taken for sequencing was PBMCs. The source is a human donor in good health.

There are a few counts of this clone. The gene calls are TRBV7-2 and TRBJ1-5; TRBD1 is a possible D gene (6 bases). The CDR3 loop spans 14 amino acids. Germline V gives CDR1 SGHTA, CDR2 FQGNSA. The V end lost 4 bases, the J end lost 1 base, and 8 bases lay between the germline ends. CDR3 amino acids: CASSSRGSNQPQHF. In DNA, the CDR3 is TGTGCCAGCAGCTCCAGGGGAAGCAATCAGCCCCAGCATTTT.

The chain joins TRBV28 to TRBJ1-2; 8 positions agree with TRBD1. Germline V CDR1 and CDR2: MDHEN, SYDVKM. V lost 7 bases and J lost 6; bases outside the gene matches: 4. There are 12 residues in the CDR3. Here the CDR3 DNA reads TGTGCCAGCAACACAGGGGGAAATGGCTACACCTTC. It yields the protein CASNTGGNGYTF.

This chain connects TRBV15 to TRBJ2-1; D is undetermined. The germline V gene encodes CDR1 LNHNV and CDR2 YYDKDF (reference sequence). This CDR3 region has 13 residues. V shed 4 bases and J shed 5 bases, with 9 bases lying between them. The CDR3 coding sequence is TGTGCCACCAGCAAATTCCCGGACAATGAGCAGTTCTTC. Translating gives CATSKFPDNEQFF.

The chain employs TRBV27 and TRBJ2-2, with 12 bases matching TRBD2. The CDR3 has 16 amino acids. The germline gives CDR1 MNHEY, CDR2 SMNVEV (reference sequence). Germline trimming cut 4 bases from V and 3 bases from J; bases unmatched to any gene: 3. This CDR3 is CASSSGTSGYTGELFF. The CDR3 DNA is TGTGCCAGCAGTTCAGGGACTAGCGGGTACACCGGGGAGCTGTTTTTT.

This clone was seen once. The chain links TRBV12-5 to TRBJ2-2; D possibly corresponds to TRBD2 (6 bases). V was cut by 4 bases and J by 7 bases, with 10 bases left in between. Germline CDR1 reads LGHNT; CDR2 reads FRNRAP. The CDR3 is 13 residues long. The CDR3 nucleotides are TGTGCTAGTGGTTCGGGAGAGATCGGGGAGCTGTTTTTT. It specifies CASGSGEIGELFF.

This rearrangement joins TRBV6-1 to TRBJ2-1; D perhaps matches TRBD2 (5 bases). Trimming removed 3 bases from V and 9 bases from J, with 15 bases in between. CDR1 and CDR2 (germline): MNHNS, SASEGT. CDR3 length: 14 amino acids. CDR3 coding DNA: TGTGCCAGCAGTGAGGAGACTACAGCCTTTGAGCAGTTCTTC. Protein product: CASSEETTAFEQFF.

This clone was seen only a few times. The chain is built from TRBV4-1 and TRBJ2-2; D is uncertain. V was pared by 1 base and J by 0 bases, with 9 bases between. This CDR3 has 16 residues. Germline V gene lookup returns CDR1 MGHRA and CDR2 YSYEKL. CDR3 loop: CASSQVGGANTGELFF. The CDR3 DNA is TGCGCCAGCAGCCAAGTCGGCGGAGCGAACACCGGGGAGCTGTTTTTT.

A few counts support this clone. The rearrangement links TRBV29-1 to TRBJ2-5; 12 bases align to TRBD2. CDR3 length: 13 amino acids. The germline gives CDR1 SQVTM, CDR2 ANQGSEA. V was clipped by 3 bases and J by 6 bases; unmatched bases: 2. CDR3: CSVDTSGRKTQYF. CDR3 sequence (DNA): TGCAGCGTTGATACTAGCGGGAGGAAGACCCAGTACTTC.

V and J are TRBV7-2 and TRBJ2-7, with TRBD2 matching over 9 bases. The CDR3 runs to 16 residues. Trimming removed 1 base from V and 3 bases from J; junction bases left unmatched: 7. Germline values: CDR1 SGHTA, CDR2 FQGNSA. The CDR3 nucleotides read TGTGCCAGCAGCTTAGTTACGAGCGGGAGGATCTACGAGCAGTACTTC. It specifies CASSLVTSGRIYEQYF.

This sequence joins TRBV18 and TRBJ1-5; the D is unclear. Per the germline V gene, CDR1 is KGHSH and CDR2 is LQKENI. The ends were cut back, 3 bases at V and 2 bases at J, with 17 bases in the middle. This CDR3 region has 17 residues. The DNA for the CDR3 is TGTGCCAGCTCACCTCCGGAGGGAGACCCAGGCAATCAGCCCCAGCATTTT. This gives the protein CASSPPEGDPGNQPQHF.

V usage is TRBV19 and J usage is TRBJ1-4; D possibly corresponds to TRBD1 (5 bases). The V gene lost 5 bases and the J gene lost 8 bases, with 18 bases spanning the gap. From germline, CDR1 is LNHDA and CDR2 SQIVND (reference sequence). This CDR3 comprises 15 residues. For the CDR3, the DNA is TGTGCCAGTAGTTCCCAGACAGCCAGGAGAGAAAAACTGTTTTTT. It encodes CASSSQTARREKLFF.

CDR3 coding DNA: TGCGCCAGCAGCCATCAGGGGGCTAGGTGGGTCGGCAATCAGCCCCAGCATTTT. This codes for CASSHQGARWVGNQPQHF. The chain joins TRBV4-3 to TRBJ1-5; 8 nucleotides align to TRBD1. CDR1 and CDR2 (germline): LGHNA, YSLEER. V dropped 3 bases and J dropped 2; count of bases not matched to a gene: 12. CDR3 length equals 18 residues.

The V call is TRBV7-8, the J call TRBJ2-5; TRBD2 matches at 7 bases. V trimming: 2 bases; J trimming: 5 bases; junction bases outside the gene matches: 8. CDR1 and CDR2 from the germline V gene are SGHVS and FQNEAQ. The CDR3 consists of 15 residues. In DNA, the CDR3 is TGTGCCAGCAGCTTATCCCTAGCGGCGGTGGAGACCCAGTACTTC. Translation: CASSLSLAAVETQYF.

The V and J genes are TRBV7-2 and TRBJ2-7, with 14 bases that match TRBD2. Germline-derived CDR1 and CDR2 are SGHTA and FQGNSA. V trimming: 5 bases; J trimming: 2 bases; junction bases outside the gene matches: 11. The CDR3 is 18 residues long. The CDR3 nucleotides are TGTGCCAGCAGCAGTCCGGGACTAGCGGGAGTGTTAACCTACGAGCAGTACTTC. Amino acid sequence: CASSSPGLAGVLTYEQYF.

The rearrangement links TRBV19 to TRBJ2-7, with D possibly matching TRBD1 (7 bases). Germline V gene data show CDR1 as LNHDA and CDR2 as SQIVND (reference sequence). This CDR3 is built from 14 residues. V lost 4 bases and J 5 bases, leaving 15 bases between the germline ends. The CDR3 reads CASSKATGEDEQYF. DNA for the CDR3: TGTGCCAGTAGTAAAGCAACAGGGGAGGACGAGCAGTACTTC.

The gene calls are TRBV5-5 and TRBJ1-1; D unclear. Trimming stripped 6 bases from V and 3 bases from J, with 12 bases between. The CDR3 loop spans 13 amino acids. CDR1 and CDR2 from the germline V gene are SGHKS and YYEKEE (reference sequence). The CDR3 DNA reads TGTGCCAGCACTATTGGGGAGGACACTGAAGCTTTCTTT. Encoded protein: CASTIGEDTEAFF.

This clone is medium-sized (0.01 to 0.1%) in the sample. The CDR3 sequence: CASSDTSGGGDTQYF. The CDR3 nucleotides read TGTGCCAGCAGTGACACTAGCGGAGGGGGGGATACGCAGTATTTT. The chain joins TRBV6-4 to TRBJ2-3; 8 bases map to TRBD2. The CDR3 totals 15 residues. V shed 2 bases and J 6 bases; nucleotides not matched to a gene: 7. Per germline, CDR1 MRHNA and CDR2 SNTAGT.

In this sample, this clone turned up a few times. The J gene is TRBJ2-1, the V gene TRBV29-1, with 7 nucleotides matching TRBD1. The CDR3 is 17 residues long. Trimming removed 0 bases from V and 5 bases from J; junction bases left unmatched: 13. In germline, CDR1 is SQVTM, CDR2 ANQGSEA. CDR3: CSVEDPHRGLVDNEQFF. Here the CDR3 DNA reads TGCAGCGTTGAAGATCCGCACAGGGGCTTGGTTGACAATGAGCAGTTCTTC.

The chain combines TRBV4-1 with TRBJ2-7, with 7 positions matching TRBD1. V lost 5 bases and J lost 5; bases outside the gene matches: 9. The CDR3 is made up of 14 amino acids. Germline V gives CDR1 MGHRA, CDR2 YSYEKL. Written as DNA, the CDR3 is TGCGCCAGCAGCTTTCTGACAGGGCGGAACGAGCAGTACTTC. Translated: CASSFLTGRNEQYF.

The chain is built from TRBV9 and TRBJ2-7, with TRBD1 matching over 8 bases. The V and J ends lost 3 bases and 6 bases, in that order; junction bases with no gene match: 8. This CDR3 is 14 amino acids long. Per the germline V gene, CDR1 is SGDLS and CDR2 is YYNGEE. The CDR3 DNA is TGTGCCAGCAGCGCCAGACAGGGGACAGGCGAGCAGTACTTC. Protein sequence: CASSARQGTGEQYF.

The V call is TRBV11-2, the J call TRBJ2-5; D is possibly TRBD2 (7 bases). CDR1 and CDR2 from the germline V gene are SGHAT and FQNNGV. V was pared by 1 base and J by 4 bases, with 16 bases between. The CDR3 runs 16 residues. CDR3 protein: CASSLVIGGGRETQYF. The CDR3, as DNA: TGTGCCAGCAGCTTAGTTATTGGGGGGGGGCGAGAGACCCAGTACTTC.

The genes are TRBV18 and TRBJ2-3; a possible D gene is TRBD1 (6 bases). Per the germline V gene, CDR1 is KGHSH and CDR2 is LQKENI. V lost 6 bases and J 5 bases, leaving 21 bases between the germline ends. The CDR3 covers 16 residues. The CDR3 protein is CASSRGTGRLGDTQYF. CDR3 DNA: TGTGCCAGCTCGAGGGGGACGGGACGTCTTGGAGATACGCAGTATTTT.

This sequence joins TRBV29-1 and TRBJ2-7; possibly TRBD1 for D (5 bases). The CDR3 is 13 amino acids. Germline V lookup: CDR1 SQVTM, CDR2 ANQGSEA. Trimming pared 5 bases from V and 3 bases from J, leaving 14 bases between. The CDR3 DNA sequence: TGCAGCGTTCAGACAGTACGAGGCTACGAGCAGTACTTC. Residues: CSVQTVRGYEQYF.

The count of this clone is one. The V call is TRBV6-1, the J call TRBJ2-1; D uncertain. CDR3 length: 15 amino acids. V was cut by 4 bases and J by 0 bases, with 10 bases left in between. CDR1 is MNHNS, CDR2 SASEGT, per germline. This CDR3 is CASSVGKTSYNEQFF. CDR3 sequence (DNA): TGTGCCAGCAGTGTGGGCAAGACCTCCTACAATGAGCAGTTCTTC.

This clone has more than one count but fewer than ten. CDR3 bases: TGTGCCAGCAGCTTCGGGACAGAGAGGACCCAGTACTTC. It is translated as CASSFGTERTQYF. The chain has TRBV5-6 and TRBJ2-5; 7 nucleotides agree with TRBD1. Germline lookup yields CDR1 SGHDT and CDR2 YYEEEE. The CDR3 spans 13 residues. V lost 2 bases to trimming and J lost 7 bases; unmatched junction nucleotides: 5.

The J gene is TRBJ2-3, the V gene TRBV11-3, with TRBD2 identical over 7 bases. Trimming cost V 7 bases and J 6 bases; bases outside gene matches: 19. This CDR3 region has 17 residues. Germline V gives CDR1 SGHNT, CDR2 YENEEA. The CDR3 reads CASTVVGGSRNVDTQYF. CDR3 coding DNA: TGTGCCAGCACCGTCGTCGGGGGGAGCAGGAACGTGGATACGCAGTATTTT.

The chain uses TRBV5-1 and TRBJ2-1; 9 positions match TRBD1. Germline-derived CDR1 and CDR2 are SGHRS and YFSETQ. Unmatched junction bases numbered 5, after V lost 7 bases and J lost 3 bases. This CDR3 comprises 14 residues. The CDR3 DNA reads as TGCGCCAGCCGGGACAGGGAAATCTACAATGAGCAGTTCTTC. It yields the protein CASRDREIYNEQFF.

The chain recombines TRBV6-1 with TRBJ2-7; TRBD1 matches at 11 bases. CDR1 is MNHNS and CDR2 is SASEGT in the germline V gene. There are 17 residues in the CDR3. The J segment lost 3 bases and the V segment lost 3 bases, leaving 10 bases of the junction unmatched. CDR3 loop: CASSDARQGTGGYEQYF. The CDR3 bases are TGTGCCAGCAGTGACGCTCGACAGGGGACAGGGGGCTACGAGCAGTACTTC.

The rearrangement links TRBV6-6 to TRBJ2-3, with 7 bases lining up with TRBD2. Germline V CDR1 and CDR2: MNHNY, SVGAGI (reference sequence). V gave up 4 bases and J gave up 6 bases; unmatched junction bases: 10. This CDR3 has 15 amino acids. CDR3 sequence: CASSSPSDGRDTQYF. CDR3 bases: TGTGCCAGCAGTTCACCATCCGACGGGAGGGATACGCAGTATTTT.

The rearrangement uses TRBV7-2 and TRBJ2-2; 7 bases match TRBD1. Germline-derived CDR1 and CDR2 are SGHTA and FQGNSA. The CDR3 contains 15 residues. V trimming: 2 bases; J trimming: 1 base; junction bases outside the gene matches: 1. The CDR3 coding sequence is TGTGCCAGCAGCTTATGGACAGGGAACACCGGGGAGCTGTTTTTT. It encodes CASSLWTGNTGELFF.

This clone is a singleton in its sample. V gene TRBV5-1 combines with J gene TRBJ2-1; TRBD2 agrees at 11 bases. Trimming at V came to 0 bases and at J to 8 bases, leaving 10 bases not matched to a gene. The CDR3 runs 17 residues. Per the germline V gene, CDR1 is SGHRS and CDR2 is YFSETQ. The CDR3 bases are TGCGCCAGCAGCTTGGCCGAACTAGCGGGAGTACTCGATGAGCAGTTCTTC. Its protein is CASSLAELAGVLDEQFF.

This rearrangement joins TRBV23-1 to TRBJ1-1; D unclear. TRBV23-1 is treated as an ORF (open reading frame) with a function not yet certain. This CDR3 comprises 21 residues. Trimming took 2 bases from V and 6 from J, leaving 34 bases between them. The CDR3 sequence is CASSQIPRLGPTVEVLPEAFF. The CDR3 coding sequence is TGCGCCAGCAGTCAAATACCCCGTCTGGGCCCTACGGTGGAGGTTTTACCTGAAGCTTTCTTT.